This TCR beta chain is drawn from a study of T cell responses to AZD1222 COVID-19 vaccine. CDR1 is KGHDR and CDR2 is SFDVKD in the germline V gene. V was shortened by 5 bases and J by 0 bases, with 14 bases between the two germline ends. The CDR3 spans 16 residues. TCRdb's table, derived via immunoSEQ multiplex PCR, lists solely in-frame clones and lacks some. The data show approximately 90,000 clones, with about 91% seen just once and approximately 5.1% held by the top ten. J is TRBJ2-3 and V is TRBV24-1; D perhaps matches TRBD1 (6 bases). Sequencing was performed on peripheral blood, taken 28 days after the second AZD1222 dose. This clonotype was sampled from an adult who received the AZD1222 COVID-19 vaccine. The CDR3 coding sequence is TGTGCCACCAGTGCGGGGCCAGGGGATAGCACAGATACGCAGTATTTT. This encodes CATSAGPGDSTDTQYF.